The 20 T cell receptor beta chains in this list originate from one sample, sequenced in a study of Ad26.COV2.S vaccination and SARS-CoV-2 variants. Profiled with immunoSEQ multiplex PCR; TCRdb holds only in-frame clones, not every one. The sample shows 300,000 to 400,000 clones, 70% to 90% of them seen only once. Treatment denoted: 19 received Ad26.COV2.S at low or high dose, single or two shots; five or six received placebo; per-sample allocation not given. Repertoires come from day 63 after the first vaccine or placebo injection. Sequenced here: peripheral blood, sampled in a trial of Ad26.COV2.S vaccine versus placebo. These receptor sequences come from a person between 18 and 59 years old who received the Ad26.COV2.S COVID-19 vaccine or a placebo.

The V and J genes are TRBV6-5 and TRBJ1-1, with 7 bases aligning to TRBD1. The length of the CDR3 is 14 residues. Germline trimming cut 5 bases from V and 5 bases from J; bases unmatched to any gene: 8. Germline lookup yields CDR1 MNHEY and CDR2 SVGAGI. CDR3 coding DNA: TGTGCCAGCAGTCCAAAACAGGGGAGGACTGAAGCTTTCTTT. Translated, it gives CASSPKQGRTEAFF.

V and J are TRBV24-1 and TRBJ2-2; 12 nucleotides agree with TRBD2. CDR1 and CDR2 from the germline V gene are KGHDR and SFDVKD. With V trimmed by 9 bases and J by 6 bases, 10 bases remained unmatched. The CDR3 spans 16 residues. The CDR3 nucleotides read TGTGCCACCGGACTAGCGGGAAGAGGCCGGTCCGGGGAGCTGTTTTTT. Its protein product is CATGLAGRGRSGELFF.

J is TRBJ2-3 and V is TRBV7-9, with D uncertain. Looked up from germline, CDR1 is SEHNR and CDR2 is FQNEAQ (reference sequence). The CDR3 length is 14 residues. Trimming removed 1 base at V and 0 bases at J, with 5 bases between. The CDR3: CASSLVPSTDTQYF. In DNA, the CDR3 is TGTGCCAGCAGCTTAGTCCCTAGCACAGATACGCAGTATTTT.

This clone was picked up one time. V usage is TRBV5-1 and J usage is TRBJ2-7, with D possibly TRBD1 on 6 matching bases. Germline CDR1 SGHRS, CDR2 YFSETQ. This CDR3 is 16 amino acids long. Trimming left V 1 base short and J 5 bases short, with 19 bases between. The chain's CDR3 is CASSLRPRGGNNEQYF. CDR3 nucleotides: TGCGCCAGCAGCTTGAGGCCCCGAGGGGGAAATAACGAGCAGTACTTC.

This chain connects TRBV4-3 to TRBJ2-7, with D possibly matching TRBD1 (5 bases). Germline V gives CDR1 LGHNA, CDR2 YSLEER. This CDR3 region has 15 residues. With 1 base removed from V and 3 bases from J, the gap between germline ends came to 13 bases. CDR3: CASSQVSQGNYEQYF. The CDR3 region has the DNA TGCGCCAGCAGCCAAGTGTCTCAGGGTAACTACGAGCAGTACTTC.

The genes are TRBV9 and TRBJ2-2, with 9 bases fitting TRBD2. Losses at the gene ends were 2 bases for V and 0 bases for J; bases not matched to a gene: 8. Germline lookup yields CDR1 SGDLS and CDR2 YYNGEE. CDR3 size: 18 residues. CDR3 in DNA: TGTGCCAGCAGCGTTTTTGCGGGAGGGGCCGCGAACACCGGGGAGCTGTTTTTT. It is translated as CASSVFAGGAANTGELFF. The complete variable domain, with remaining parts taken from reference TRBV9 and TRBJ2-2, reads DSGVTQTPKHLITATGQRVTLRCSPRSGDLSVYWYQQSLDQGLQFLIQYYNGEERAKGNILERFSAQQFPDLHSELNLSSLELGDSALYFCASSVFAGGAANTGELFFGEGSRLTVL.

This chain joins TRBV5-1 and TRBJ2-6, with D perhaps matching TRBD1 (6 bases). Trimming shortened V by 3 bases and J by 0 bases, and 7 bases separated the two germline ends. The CDR3 length is 15 residues. Germline values: CDR1 SGHRS, CDR2 YFSETQ. CDR3 region: CASSSDSSGANVLTF. The DNA for the CDR3 is TGCGCCAGCAGCTCGGACAGCTCTGGGGCCAACGTCCTGACTTTC. The full variable domain, its missing parts supplied by reference TRBV5-1 and TRBJ2-6, is KAGVTQTPRYLIKTRGQQVTLSCSPISGHRSVSWYQQTPGQGLQFLFEYFSETQRNKGNFPGRFSGRQFSNSRSEMNVSTLELGDSALYLCASSSDSSGANVLTFGAGSRLTVL.

This clone was recorded once. The V and J genes are TRBV19 and TRBJ2-3, with TRBD1 identical over 7 bases. Trimming took 11 bases from V and 2 from J; bases not matched to a gene: 10. Germline V CDR1 and CDR2: LNHDA, SQIVND (reference sequence). This CDR3 comprises 14 residues. DNA for the CDR3: TGTGCCTCCCAGGCAGGGGGAAACACAGATACGCAGTATTTT. This gives the protein CASQAGGNTDTQYF.

The J gene is TRBJ2-7, the V gene TRBV18, with D possibly being TRBD1 or TRBD2 (7 bases each). The germline CDR1 and CDR2 sequences are KGHSH and LQKENI. The CDR3 is 15 amino acids. Trimming took 2 bases from V and 4 from J, leaving 15 bases between them. CDR3 protein: CASSPDDREGYEQYF. CDR3 sequence (DNA): TGTGCCAGCTCACCAGACGACAGGGAGGGGTACGAGCAGTACTTC.

This chain links TRBV9 with TRBJ2-5, with 7 nucleotides matching TRBD2. The CDR3 sequence is 16 residues long. Germline loops: CDR1 SGDLS, CDR2 YYNGEE. Trimming took 0 bases from V and 3 from J; bases not matched to a gene: 8. CDR3 nucleotides: TGTGCCAGCAGCGTAGGGGTCGGGAGGCTAAAAGAGACCCAGTACTTC. Encoded protein: CASSVGVGRLKETQYF. Full variable domain (rest looked up from reference TRBV9 and TRBJ2-5): DSGVTQTPKHLITATGQRVTLRCSPRSGDLSVYWYQQSLDQGLQFLIQYYNGEERAKGNILERFSAQQFPDLHSELNLSSLELGDSALYFCASSVGVGRLKETQYFGPGTRLLVL.

This chain connects TRBV28 to TRBJ2-2; D uncertain. The germline V gene has CDR1 MDHEN and CDR2 SYDVKM. The CDR3 has 13 amino acids. V was pared by 3 bases and J by 3 bases, with 5 bases between. The CDR3 spells CASSFAHTGELFF. The CDR3 region has the DNA TGTGCCAGCAGTTTCGCACACACCGGGGAGCTGTTTTTT.

This clone was picked up one time. The rearrangement joins TRBV5-4 to TRBJ2-7; D remains ambiguous. CDR1 SGHNT and CDR2 YYREEE come from the germline V gene (reference sequence). V was pared by 1 base and J by 0 bases, with 8 bases between. The CDR3 is 14 residues long. CDR3 loop: CASSLQQSSYEQYF. Here the CDR3 DNA reads TGTGCCAGCAGCTTGCAGCAGTCCTCCTACGAGCAGTACTTC.

This chain links TRBV27 with TRBJ2-5; 8 bases agree with TRBD2. The CDR3 totals 14 residues. In germline, CDR1 is MNHEY, CDR2 SMNVEV (reference sequence). V dropped 11 bases and J dropped 5; count of bases not matched to a gene: 13. CDR3 sequence: CAAGGRGGRETQYF. The CDR3 region has the DNA TGTGCCGCGGGGGGACGGGGGGGCCGCGAGACCCAGTACTTC.

The rearrangement joins TRBV7-8 to TRBJ2-7; D is possibly TRBD1 or TRBD2 (5 bases each). The CDR3 extends over 14 amino acids. Germline V lookup: CDR1 SGHVS, CDR2 FQNEAQ. With 1 base removed from V and 2 bases from J, the gap between germline ends came to 9 bases. The CDR3 region is CASSLGGETYEQYF. CDR3 nucleotides: TGTGCCAGCAGCTTAGGAGGGGAAACCTACGAGCAGTACTTC. Filled out from reference TRBV7-8 and TRBJ2-7, the complete variable domain reads GAGVSQSPRYKVAKRGQDVALRCDPISGHVSLFWYQQALGQGPEFLTYFQNEAQLDKSGLPSDRFFAERPEGSVSTLKIQRTQQEDSAVYLCASSLGGETYEQYFGPGTRLTVT.

In regard to this clone: The sample contains more than one DNA sequence encoding this CDR3. The chain recombines TRBV7-2 with TRBJ1-1, with a possible D match to TRBD1 (6 bases). Germline CDR1 and CDR2: SGHTA and FQGNSA. The V end lost 5 bases, the J end lost 1 base, and 11 bases lay between the germline ends. There are 14 residues in the CDR3. CDR3 bases: TGTGCCAGCAGCGCACAGGGTGGGAACACTGAAGCTTTCTTT. It translates to CASSAQGGNTEAFF.

A word on this clone: Other nucleotide sequences from this sample produce the same CDR3. V gene TRBV7-2 combines with J gene TRBJ2-3, with D perhaps being TRBD1 or TRBD2 (5 bases each). This CDR3 has 14 amino acids. Looked up from germline, CDR1 is SGHTA and CDR2 is FQGNSA. The V end lost 3 bases, the J end lost 0 bases, and 7 bases lay between the germline ends. In DNA form, the CDR3 reads TGTGCCAGCAGCTTTGGGGGTAGCACAGATACGCAGTATTTT. Translation: CASSFGGSTDTQYF.

The gene calls are TRBV11-3 and TRBJ2-1; maybe TRBD2 (6 bases). CDR1 and CDR2 from the germline V gene are SGHNT and YENEEA. The V end was cut by 6 bases, the J end by 1 base, with 16 bases between. This CDR3 is 16 amino acids long. The DNA of the CDR3 is TGTGCCAGCAGTCCTGGAGGGTTCATTTCCTACAATGAGCAGTTCTTC. This gives the protein CASSPGGFISYNEQFF.

The chain joins TRBV7-2 to TRBJ1-6, with D unresolved. Germline assignment: CDR1 SGHTA and CDR2 FQGNSA. V lost 5 bases to trimming and J lost 7 bases, with 18 bases between them. The CDR3 consists of 16 residues. DNA of the CDR3: TGTGCCAGCAGCCTCTACGGAGGGTTTCGGAATTCACCCCTCCACTTT. Encoded protein: CASSLYGGFRNSPLHF.

The chain links TRBV11-2 to TRBJ2-3; the match to TRBD2 covers 9 bases. The CDR3 sequence is 16 residues long. Germline V gene lookup returns CDR1 SGHAT and CDR2 FQNNGV. V shed 1 base and J 1 base; nucleotides not matched to a gene: 3. CDR3 nucleotides: TGTGCCAGCAGCTTAGGTAGCGGGGGAGGCACAGATACGCAGTATTTT. Translating it yields CASSLGSGGGTDTQYF.

The CDR3 DNA sequence: TGTGCCAGCAGCCCCTTCGGGCGGGGGGGGAATGAGCAGTTCTTC. Translated, it gives CASSPFGRGGNEQFF. The chain combines TRBV9 with TRBJ2-1; TRBD2 matches at 9 bases. The CDR3 sequence is 15 residues long. V shed 4 bases, J shed 7 bases, and the junction held 9 bases outside the gene matches. CDR1 and CDR2 from the germline V gene are SGDLS and YYNGEE.